These 14 T cell receptor beta chains came from one sample sequenced in a study of blood T cell repertoires in COVID-19 (dated by TCRdb to about 2020). The library was produced with the immunoSEQ multiplex PCR assay. Sourced from immuneACCESS, this table was stored by TCRdb with only in-frame sequences that have V and J called. A share of the clones is absent; for the studies checked, an unresolved V gene accounts for under half, and the remainder has no known explanation. This sample has approximately 180,000 clones in its table, and approximately 83% of those were observed once. Clones ranked in the top ten supply over 2.5% of the sample. Sequencing was carried out using peripheral blood. The receptors stem from a man between 60 and 75 years old with acute or convalescent COVID-19.

The V gene is TRBV5-1, the J gene TRBJ1-2, with 7 bases matching TRBD1. The germline V gene has CDR1 SGHRS and CDR2 YFSETQ. There are 16 residues in the CDR3. Trimming removed 5 bases from V and 0 bases from J; junction bases left unmatched: 10. CDR3 loop: CASRNPGQIANYGYTF. The CDR3 DNA reads as TGCGCCAGCAGAAATCCGGGACAGATAGCTAACTATGGCTACACCTTC.

V is TRBV28 and J is TRBJ1-5; D might be TRBD1 (5 bases). V was pared by 4 bases and J by 2 bases, with 9 bases between. CDR1 and CDR2 from the germline V gene are MDHEN and SYDVKM. The CDR3 spans 14 residues. CDR3 sequence: CASSWDSGNQPQHF. CDR3 bases: TGTGCCAGCAGTTGGGACTCAGGCAATCAGCCCCAGCATTTT.

The chain is built from TRBV7-4 and TRBJ2-3; 12 nucleotides align to TRBD2. V shed 5 bases and J 0 bases; nucleotides not matched to a gene: 12. The CDR3 is made up of 19 amino acids. Germline V lookup: CDR1 SGHVT, CDR2 SQSDAQ. In DNA, the CDR3 is TGTGCCAGCAGCCGGACTAGCGGGGCGAGTCCTGCTAGCACAGATACGCAGTATTTT. It is translated as CASSRTSGASPASTDTQYF.

The J gene is TRBJ1-4, the V gene TRBV5-1; TRBD1 is a possible D gene (6 bases). Trimming stripped 9 bases from V and 3 bases from J, with 15 bases between. The CDR3 is 14 residues long. The germline gives CDR1 SGHRS, CDR2 YFSETQ. The CDR3 bases are TGCGCCACCAAAAAGGACAGTGCTAATGAAAAACTGTTTTTT. Its protein is CATKKDSANEKLFF.

The count of this clone is one. The gene calls are TRBV10-3 and TRBJ2-7, with TRBD2 identical over 8 bases. Trimming removed 3 bases from V and 5 bases from J; junction bases left unmatched: 6. CDR3 length: 14 residues. CDR1 and CDR2 (germline): ENHRY, SYGVKD. This CDR3 is CAISDLLAGHEQYF. CDR3 nucleotide sequence: TGTGCCATCAGTGACTTGCTAGCGGGCCACGAGCAGTACTTC.

On this clone: One end of the junction varies from germline; a read error may be responsible. V usage is TRBV9 and J usage is TRBJ2-1, with D maybe TRBD2 (6 bases). This CDR3 spans 15 amino acids. In germline, CDR1 is SGDLS, CDR2 YYNGEE. In nucleotides, the CDR3 is TGTGCCAGCAGCCCGTACCGGGACTCCTCCAATGAGCAGTTCTTC. It codes for CASSPYRDSSNEQFF.

The V gene is TRBV5-1, the J gene TRBJ2-3, with 10 positions matching TRBD2. The junction had 8 bases not matched to a gene; V was cut back by 4 bases and J by 3 bases. The germline V gene encodes CDR1 SGHRS and CDR2 YFSETQ. CDR3 length equals 16 residues. The CDR3 here is CASSIGTSVVTDTQYF. For the CDR3, the DNA is TGCGCCAGCAGCATCGGGACTAGCGTTGTGACAGATACGCAGTATTTT.

This chain uses TRBV6-6 with TRBJ2-2; 13 bases map to TRBD2. V gave up 6 bases and J gave up 5 bases; unmatched junction bases: 3. There are 15 residues in the CDR3. CDR1 and CDR2 (germline): MNHNY, SVGAGI (reference sequence). CDR3 DNA sequence: TGTGCCAGCAGACTAGCGGGAGGGCAGACCGGGGAGCTGTTTTTT. This encodes CASRLAGGQTGELFF.

The chain uses TRBV23-1 and TRBJ1-2; a possible D gene is TRBD1 (5 bases). TRBV23-1 is filed as an ORF, its function uncertain. Trimming left V 0 bases short and J 8 bases short, with 10 bases between. The CDR3 is 13 amino acids. The CDR3 is CASSQSGGGGYTF. Here the CDR3 DNA reads TGCGCCAGCAGTCAATCCGGGGGTGGGGGCTACACCTTC.

The CDR3 sequence: CASSVATGEIEQFF. CDR3 in DNA: TGTGCCAGCAGCGTTGCGACGGGGGAGATTGAGCAGTTCTTC. The rearrangement uses TRBV7-2 and TRBJ2-1; the D gene is possibly TRBD2 (6 bases). V was trimmed by 5 bases and J by 9 bases, leaving 17 bases between them. The germline CDR1 and CDR2 sequences are SGHTA and FQGNSA. This CDR3 is built from 14 residues.

This chain connects TRBV6-5 to TRBJ2-2, with D hard to call. Deletions cut 7 bases from V and 7 bases from J, with 7 bases between. The CDR3 spans 11 residues. CDR1 is MNHEY, CDR2 SVGAGI, per germline. In nucleotides, the CDR3 is TGTGCCAGCACCCCTAGCGGGGAGCTGTTTTTT. This sequence encodes CASTPSGELFF.

This clone appeared once. This sequence joins TRBV4-3 and TRBJ1-6; D might be TRBD1 (5 bases). The CDR3 length is 15 residues. CDR1 and CDR2 (germline): LGHNA, YSLEER. The V end lost 0 bases, the J end lost 9 bases, and 12 bases lay between the germline ends. As DNA, the CDR3 is TGCGCCAGCAGCCAAGATAACCAGGGTAGTTCACCCCTCCACTTT. Translating gives CASSQDNQGSSPLHF.

The chain carries TRBV19 and TRBJ1-5; weak D call: TRBD1 (5 bases). CDR3 length: 16 residues. Germline V lookup: CDR1 LNHDA, CDR2 SQIVND (reference sequence). V dropped 5 bases and J dropped 1 base, with 15 bases sitting between them. CDR3: CASSEAGMGSNQPQHF. In DNA, the CDR3 is TGTGCCAGTAGTGAGGCAGGGATGGGGAGCAATCAGCCCCAGCATTTT.

The rearrangement uses TRBV5-1 and TRBJ2-3, with TRBD2 matching over 9 bases. This CDR3 is 16 amino acids long. Germline V gene lookup returns CDR1 SGHRS and CDR2 YFSETQ. The trim removed 1 base at V and 1 base at J, leaving 4 bases unmatched. CDR3 amino acids: CASSLRASGGTDTQYF. In nucleotides, the CDR3 is TGCGCCAGCAGCTTGAGGGCTAGCGGGGGCACAGATACGCAGTATTTT.